Reported below is one TCR beta chain. What it recognizes is unknown. Method: immunoSEQ multiplex PCR; TCRdb's copy keeps in-frame clones and lacks some. The table lists around 1.9 million clones, just over 90% of them singletons. The sample belongs to a study of shared clonotypes between healthy human individuals. Study-level findings and limits: An expected dependence of interdonor clonotype sharing on sequencing depth was noted.

The CDR3 spans 16 residues. Trimming stripped 1 base from V and 5 bases from J, with 17 bases between. Germline loops: CDR1 SQVTM, CDR2 ANQGSEA. CD8 cells regarded as naive lacked CD45RO, were positively chosen for CCR7, and omitted terminally differentiated effector memory CD45RA+ cells. There were no recent acute infections or vaccinations among the donors, who were healthy HIV-negative adults. Material for sequencing was naive CD8+ T cells from PBMCs. The origin of this receptor is a man younger than 35 in good health. Some clones in this sample may be carry-over from other donors' samples. This chain connects TRBV29-1 to TRBJ2-2; D is unresolved. The CDR3 spells CSVEVSRQHRTGELFF. CDR3 in DNA: TGCAGCGTTGAAGTCTCCAGGCAACATAGGACCGGGGAGCTGTTTTTT.